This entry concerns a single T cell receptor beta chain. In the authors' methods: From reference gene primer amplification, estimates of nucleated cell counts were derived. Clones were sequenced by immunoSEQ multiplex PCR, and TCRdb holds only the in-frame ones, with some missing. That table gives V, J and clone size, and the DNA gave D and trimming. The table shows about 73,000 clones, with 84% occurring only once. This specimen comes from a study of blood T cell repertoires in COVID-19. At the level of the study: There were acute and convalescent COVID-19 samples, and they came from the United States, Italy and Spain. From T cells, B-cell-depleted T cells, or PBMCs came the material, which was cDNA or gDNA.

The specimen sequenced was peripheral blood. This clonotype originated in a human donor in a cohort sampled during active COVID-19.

The CDR3 sequence: CASSLGQGGPREKLFF. The CDR3 DNA sequence: TGTGCCAGCAGCCTTGGACAGGGGGGGCCCCGGGAAAAACTGTTTTTT. V usage is TRBV9 and J usage is TRBJ1-4, with 10 bases matching TRBD1. CDR1 is SGDLS and CDR2 is YYNGEE in the germline V gene. The CDR3 loop spans 16 amino acids. V shed 4 bases and J 8 bases; nucleotides not matched to a gene: 11.